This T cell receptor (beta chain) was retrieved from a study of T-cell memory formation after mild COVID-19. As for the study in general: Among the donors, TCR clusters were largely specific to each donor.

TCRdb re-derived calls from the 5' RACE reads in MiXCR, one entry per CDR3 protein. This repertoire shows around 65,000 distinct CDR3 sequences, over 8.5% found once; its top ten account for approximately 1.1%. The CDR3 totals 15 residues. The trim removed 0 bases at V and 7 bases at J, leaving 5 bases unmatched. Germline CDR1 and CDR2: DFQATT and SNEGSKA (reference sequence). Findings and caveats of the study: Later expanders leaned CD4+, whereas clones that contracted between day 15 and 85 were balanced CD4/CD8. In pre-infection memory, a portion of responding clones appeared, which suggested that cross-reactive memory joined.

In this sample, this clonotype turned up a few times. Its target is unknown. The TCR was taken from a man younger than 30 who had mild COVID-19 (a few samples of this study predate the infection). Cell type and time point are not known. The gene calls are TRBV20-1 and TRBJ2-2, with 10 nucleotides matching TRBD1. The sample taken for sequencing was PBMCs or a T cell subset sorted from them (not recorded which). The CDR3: CSARDPGTGVGELFF. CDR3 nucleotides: TGCAGTGCTAGAGATCCGGGGACAGGGGTCGGGGAGCTGTTTTTT.